The source of this TCR beta chain is a study of T cells expressing NK-cell markers. Whole-study findings and limits: Dominant NKG2C+ clonotypes made up about 1.0-7.5% of CD8+ T cells in six donors.

With regard to this clonotype: Its antigen is as yet unknown.

TCRdb re-called the 5' RACE reads; one entry per CDR3 protein, DNA not given. This sample's table has some 460,000 distinct CDR3 sequences. CDR1 is SEHNR and CDR2 is FQNEAQ in the germline V gene (reference sequence). The CDR3 extends over 14 amino acids. The clonotype was recovered from a woman aged 50 to 60 in good health. The sequenced sample was blood T cells: a sorted CD56 or NKG2C T cell subset, CD4+ or CD8+ T cells, or bulk PBMC T cells (not recorded which). The chain is built from TRBV7-9 and TRBJ1-1; there is no DNA to check the TCRdb D call of TRBD1. CDR3 residues: CASSLEGIHTEAFF.